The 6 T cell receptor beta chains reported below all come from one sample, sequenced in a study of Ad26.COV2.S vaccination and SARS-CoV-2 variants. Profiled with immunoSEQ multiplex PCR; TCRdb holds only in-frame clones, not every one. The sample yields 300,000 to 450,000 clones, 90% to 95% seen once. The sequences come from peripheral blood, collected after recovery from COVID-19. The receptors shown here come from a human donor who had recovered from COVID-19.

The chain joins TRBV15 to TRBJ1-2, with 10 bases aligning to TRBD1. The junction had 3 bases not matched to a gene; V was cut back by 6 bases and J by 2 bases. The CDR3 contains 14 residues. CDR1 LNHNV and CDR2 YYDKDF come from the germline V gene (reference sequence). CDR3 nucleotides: TGTGCCACCAGTACGGGACAGGGGAACTATGGCTACACCTTC. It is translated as CATSTGQGNYGYTF.

CDR3 loop: CASNEGGEANYGYTF. The CDR3, as DNA: TGTGCCAGCAACGAGGGGGGGGAAGCTAACTATGGCTACACCTTC. The chain has TRBV6-5 and TRBJ1-2; D is possibly TRBD1 (6 bases). The CDR3 totals 15 residues. Between the trimmed V and J ends, which lost 7 bases and 0 bases, there was a span of 15 bases. CDR1 is MNHEY and CDR2 is SVGAGI in the germline V gene.

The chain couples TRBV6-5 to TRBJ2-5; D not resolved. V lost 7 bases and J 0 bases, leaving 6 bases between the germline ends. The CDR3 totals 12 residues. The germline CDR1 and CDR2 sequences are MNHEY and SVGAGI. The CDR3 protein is CASIGDQETQYF. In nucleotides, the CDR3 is TGTGCCAGCATCGGCGACCAAGAGACCCAGTACTTC.

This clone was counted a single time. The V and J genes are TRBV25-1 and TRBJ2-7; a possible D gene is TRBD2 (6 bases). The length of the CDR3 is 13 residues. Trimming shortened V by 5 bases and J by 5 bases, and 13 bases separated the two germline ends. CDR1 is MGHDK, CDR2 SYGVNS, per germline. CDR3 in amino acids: CASSLGGINEQYF. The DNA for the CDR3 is TGTGCCAGCAGTCTGGGGGGTATAAACGAGCAGTACTTC.

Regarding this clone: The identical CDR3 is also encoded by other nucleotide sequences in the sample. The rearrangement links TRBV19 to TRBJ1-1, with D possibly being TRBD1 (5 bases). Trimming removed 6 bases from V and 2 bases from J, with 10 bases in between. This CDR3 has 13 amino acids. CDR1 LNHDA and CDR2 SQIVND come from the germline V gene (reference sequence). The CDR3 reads CASSMGLNTEAFF. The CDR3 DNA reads TGTGCCAGTAGCATGGGGCTTAACACTGAAGCTTTCTTT.

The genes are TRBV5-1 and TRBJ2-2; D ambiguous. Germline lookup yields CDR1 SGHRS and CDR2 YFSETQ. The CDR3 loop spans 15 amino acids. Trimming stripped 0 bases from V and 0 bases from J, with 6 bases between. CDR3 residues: CASSLALANTGELFF. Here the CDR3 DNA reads TGCGCCAGCAGCTTGGCTTTGGCGAACACCGGGGAGCTGTTTTTT.